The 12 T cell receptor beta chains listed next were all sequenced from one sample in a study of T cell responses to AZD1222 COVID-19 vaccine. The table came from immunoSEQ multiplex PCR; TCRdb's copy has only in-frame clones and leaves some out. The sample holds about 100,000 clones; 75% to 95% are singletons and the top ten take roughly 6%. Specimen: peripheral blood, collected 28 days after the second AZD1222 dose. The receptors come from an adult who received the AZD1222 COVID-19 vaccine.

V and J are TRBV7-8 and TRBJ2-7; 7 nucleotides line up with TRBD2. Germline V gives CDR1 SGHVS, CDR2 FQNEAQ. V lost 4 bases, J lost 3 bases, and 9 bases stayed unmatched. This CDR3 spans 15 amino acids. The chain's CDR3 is CASSSLGGGDYEQYF. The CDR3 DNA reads TGTGCCAGCAGCTCGCTGGGGGGAGGGGACTACGAGCAGTACTTC.

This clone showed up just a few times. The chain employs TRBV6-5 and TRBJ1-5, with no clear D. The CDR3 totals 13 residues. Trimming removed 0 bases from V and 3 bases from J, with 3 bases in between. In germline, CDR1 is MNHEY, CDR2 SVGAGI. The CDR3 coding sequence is TGTGCCAGCAGTTACTCGACCAATCAGCCCCAGCATTTT. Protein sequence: CASSYSTNQPQHF.

The CDR3, as DNA: TGTGCCAGCAGTCAAGGCGGGGGGGCAGGGTACGAGCAGTACTTC. Translated: CASSQGGGAGYEQYF. The chain uses TRBV28 and TRBJ2-7; 9 bases map to TRBD2. Germline V gene lookup returns CDR1 MDHEN and CDR2 SYDVKM. Germline trimming cut 5 bases from V and 4 bases from J; bases unmatched to any gene: 9. This CDR3 comprises 15 residues. Full variable domain (missing parts from reference TRBV28 and TRBJ2-7): DVKVTQSSRYLVKRTGEKVFLECVQDMDHENMFWYRQDPGLGLRLIYFSYDVKMKEKGDIPEGYSVSREKKERFSLILESASTNQTSMYLCASSQGGGAGYEQYFGPGTRLTVT.

The CDR3 coding sequence is TGCGCCAGCAGCTTGGCCGGGGACAGTCTCTATGGCTACACCTTC. As protein: CASSLAGDSLYGYTF. The chain has TRBV5-1 and TRBJ1-2; 7 bases fit TRBD1. Germline CDR1 and CDR2: SGHRS and YFSETQ. V was clipped by 0 bases and J by 4 bases; unmatched bases: 6. The CDR3 runs 15 residues. The variable domain in full, with the rest retrieved from reference TRBV5-1 and TRBJ1-2, is KAGVTQTPRYLIKTRGQQVTLSCSPISGHRSVSWYQQTPGQGLQFLFEYFSETQRNKGNFPGRFSGRQFSNSRSEMNVSTLELGDSALYLCASSLAGDSLYGYTFGSGTRLTVV.

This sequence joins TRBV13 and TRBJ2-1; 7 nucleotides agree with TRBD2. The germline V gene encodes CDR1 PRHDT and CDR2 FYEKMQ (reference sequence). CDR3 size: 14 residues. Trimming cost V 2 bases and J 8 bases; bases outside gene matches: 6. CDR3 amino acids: CASSLLAGVHEQFF. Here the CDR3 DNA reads TGTGCCAGCAGCTTACTTGCGGGGGTCCATGAGCAGTTCTTC. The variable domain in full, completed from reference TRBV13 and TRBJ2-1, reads AAGVIQSPRHLIKEKRETATLKCYPIPRHDTVYWYQQGPGQDPQFLISFYEKMQSDKGSIPDRFSAQQFSDYHSELNMSSLELGDSALYFCASSLLAGVHEQFFGPGTRLTVL.

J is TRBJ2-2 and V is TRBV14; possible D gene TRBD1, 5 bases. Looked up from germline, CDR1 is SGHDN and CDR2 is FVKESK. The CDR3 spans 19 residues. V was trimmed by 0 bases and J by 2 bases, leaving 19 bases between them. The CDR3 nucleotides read TGTGCCAGCAGCCAAGATTCCAGGACACCGACCCCTAACACCGGGGAGCTGTTTTTT. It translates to CASSQDSRTPTPNTGELFF.

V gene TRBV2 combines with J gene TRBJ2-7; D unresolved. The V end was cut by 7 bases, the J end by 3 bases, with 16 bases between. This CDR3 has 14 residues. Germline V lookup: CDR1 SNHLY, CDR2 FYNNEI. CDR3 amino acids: CASKAGGPHYEQYF. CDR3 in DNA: TGTGCCAGCAAGGCCGGCGGACCTCACTACGAGCAGTACTTC.

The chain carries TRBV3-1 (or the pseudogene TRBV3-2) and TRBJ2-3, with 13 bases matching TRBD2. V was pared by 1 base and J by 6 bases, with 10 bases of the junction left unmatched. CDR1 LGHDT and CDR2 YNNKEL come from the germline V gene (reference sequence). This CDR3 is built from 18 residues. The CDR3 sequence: CASSQGTTSGGAGDTQYF. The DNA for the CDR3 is TGTGCCAGCAGCCAAGGCACTACTAGCGGGGGGGCAGGTGATACGCAGTATTTT.

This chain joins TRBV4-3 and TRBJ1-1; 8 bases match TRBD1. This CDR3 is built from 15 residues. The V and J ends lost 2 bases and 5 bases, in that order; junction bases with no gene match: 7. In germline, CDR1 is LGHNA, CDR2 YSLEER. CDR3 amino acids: CASSQIDRGRTEAFF. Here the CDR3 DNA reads TGCGCCAGCAGCCAAATCGACAGGGGAAGAACTGAAGCTTTCTTT.

The CDR3 is CASSLPGATEAFF. In DNA, the CDR3 is TGTGCCAGCAGTTTACCGGGAGCCACTGAAGCTTTCTTT. The V and J genes are TRBV28 and TRBJ1-1; no definite D call. The CDR3 covers 13 residues. V gave up 2 bases and J gave up 4 bases, with 8 bases separating them. Germline loops: CDR1 MDHEN, CDR2 SYDVKM.

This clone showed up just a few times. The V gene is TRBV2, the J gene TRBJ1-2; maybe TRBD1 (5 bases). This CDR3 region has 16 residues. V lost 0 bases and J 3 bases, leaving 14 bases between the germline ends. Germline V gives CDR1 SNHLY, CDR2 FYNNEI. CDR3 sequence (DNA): TGTGCCAGCAGTGAAGCGAGGACGGGAGGGGACTATGGCTACACCTTC. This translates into CASSEARTGGDYGYTF.

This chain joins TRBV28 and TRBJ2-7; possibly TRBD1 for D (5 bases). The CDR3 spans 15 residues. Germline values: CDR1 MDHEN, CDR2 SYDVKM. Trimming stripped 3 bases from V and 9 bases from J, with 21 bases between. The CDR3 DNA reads TGTGCCAGCAGTTTTGGGCAGGGTGGGTTCGGAAGGCAGTACTTC. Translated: CASSFGQGGFGRQYF.